The clone carrying this T cell receptor beta chain has a count of ten or more. This sample is part of a study of response to subunit inactivated influenza vaccine. TCRdb reprocessed the RT-PCR reads via MiXCR and lists one record per CDR3 protein. The table includes around 190,000 distinct CDR3 sequences, under 15% detected once. The sequenced sample was CD8+ T cells sorted from PBMCs, obtained more than 4 days after vaccination. The sequence was collected from a man aged 50 to 59 who received an inactivated influenza vaccine.

The CDR3 nucleotides are TGCAGCGTGTCCGGGACCCCCGAGGGCTACAATGAGCAGTTCTTC. Translated, it gives CSVSGTPEGYNEQFF. The chain is built from TRBV29-1 and TRBJ2-1; TRBD1 or TRBD2 may be the D gene (5 bases each). V was trimmed by 6 bases and J by 3 bases, leaving 18 bases between them. CDR3 size: 15 residues. Per the germline V gene, CDR1 is SQVTM and CDR2 is ANQGSEA.